The T cell receptor beta chain described here comes from a study of T cells expressing NK-cell markers. Generation of TCR beta cDNA was performed by 5'RACE template switching incorporating UMIs. For each CDR3 protein, TCRdb gives one entry from its re-call of the 5' RACE reads, without DNA. Its table records 550,000 or so distinct CDR3 sequences. The origin of this receptor is a man between 18 and 35 years old in good health. The source material was blood T cells: a sorted CD56 or NKG2C T cell subset, CD4+ or CD8+ T cells, or bulk PBMC T cells (not recorded which).

This chain's CDR3 is CARDALGGSEAFF. The chain employs TRBV7-9 and TRBJ1-1; TCRdb selects TRBD1, and the lack of DNA leaves this call unchecked. Germline assignment: CDR1 SEHNR and CDR2 FQNEAQ (reference sequence). The CDR3 sequence is 13 residues long.